This TCR beta chain was obtained from a study of neurological immune-mediated disorders. At least ten counts were recorded for this clonotype. Its antigen is unidentified. The unsorted libraries had their origin in 2 million PBMCs stored at -80 C. With 10-nucleotide random UMIs included, cDNA was synthesized by 5'RACE. TCRdb itself ran the 5' RACE reads through MiXCR, one entry per CDR3 protein. The sample yields tens of thousands of distinct CDR3 sequences, over 2% seen once. Germline CDR1 SQVTM, CDR2 ANQGSEA. This CDR3 region has 14 residues. V lost 6 bases and J lost 3, with 16 bases in between. General study results and limits: According to phylogenetic grouping, one related-CDR3 cluster, a possible signature, contained the repertoires of 18 of 34 multiple sclerosis patients.

The source is a man aged 50-60 years with multiple sclerosis. The sequenced material came from PBMCs. V gene TRBV29-1 combines with J gene TRBJ2-3, with D perhaps TRBD1 (7 bases). The CDR3 sequence: CSVEQGRGTDTQYF. CDR3 bases: TGCAGCGTGGAACAGGGGCGGGGTACAGATACGCAGTATTTT.